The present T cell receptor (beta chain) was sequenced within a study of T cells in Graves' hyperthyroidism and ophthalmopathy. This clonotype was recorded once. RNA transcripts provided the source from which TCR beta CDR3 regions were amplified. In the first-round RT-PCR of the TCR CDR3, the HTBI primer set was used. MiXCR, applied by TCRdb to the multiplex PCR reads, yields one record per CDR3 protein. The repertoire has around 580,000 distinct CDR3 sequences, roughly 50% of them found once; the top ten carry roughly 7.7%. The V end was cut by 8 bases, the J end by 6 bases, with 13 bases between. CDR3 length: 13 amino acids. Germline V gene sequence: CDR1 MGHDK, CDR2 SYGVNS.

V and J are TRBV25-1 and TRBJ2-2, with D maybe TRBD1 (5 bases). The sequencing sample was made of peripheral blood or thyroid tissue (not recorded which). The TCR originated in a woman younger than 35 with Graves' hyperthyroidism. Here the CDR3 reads CASLVDKSGELFF. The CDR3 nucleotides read TGTGCCAGCTTGGTGGACAAGTCCGGGGAGCTGTTTTTT. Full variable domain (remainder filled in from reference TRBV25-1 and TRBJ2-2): EADIYQTPRYLVIGTGKKITLECSQTMGHDKMYWYQQDPGMELHLIHYSYGVNSTEKGDLSSESTVSRIRTEHFPLTLESARPSHTSQYLCASLVDKSGELFFGEGSRLTVL.